The 5 T cell receptor beta chains listed next were all sequenced from one sample in a study of cytomegalovirus exposure and HLA in healthy donors. 60 Vbeta and 13 Jbeta primers were used in PCR. The table came from immunoSEQ multiplex PCR; TCRdb's copy has only in-frame clones and leaves some out. The table shows fewer than 200,000 clones, with 65% to 90% occurring only once. Sequences were obtained from PBMCs. The receptors were sampled from a man over 45 in good health and CMV-seropositive.

The rearrangement uses TRBV29-1 and TRBJ2-3; D perhaps matches TRBD2 (6 bases). Per the germline V gene, CDR1 is SQVTM and CDR2 is ANQGSEA. V was pared by 1 base and J by 2 bases, with 7 bases between. This CDR3 has 13 amino acids. The CDR3 sequence is CSVEGDSTDTQYF. DNA of the CDR3: TGCAGCGTTGAAGGGGACTCCACAGATACGCAGTATTTT.

This rearrangement joins TRBV6-5 to TRBJ2-7, with TRBD2 identical over 14 bases. This CDR3 region has 13 residues. Germline V lookup: CDR1 MNHEY, CDR2 SVGAGI. V lost 10 bases to trimming and J lost 4 bases; unmatched junction nucleotides: 3. The CDR3 DNA is TGTGCCACCCGGACTAGCGGGAGGTACGAGCAGTACTTC. Protein: CATRTSGRYEQYF.

This chain uses TRBV13 with TRBJ1-1, with D uncertain. Between the trimmed V and J ends, which lost 2 bases and 6 bases, there was a span of 13 bases. Per the germline V gene, CDR1 is PRHDT and CDR2 is FYEKMQ (reference sequence). This CDR3 spans 14 amino acids. The CDR3 sequence: CASSLQQSPPEAFF. CDR3 in DNA: TGTGCCAGCAGCTTACAACAGAGCCCACCTGAAGCTTTCTTT.

This clone was seen once. The rearrangement uses TRBV11-3 and TRBJ1-2; 11 bases map to TRBD1. Germline V lookup: CDR1 SGHNT, CDR2 YENEEA. The CDR3 is 19 residues long. V dropped 5 bases and J dropped 0; count of bases not matched to a gene: 14. The CDR3: CASSVSLRDRGIANYGYTF. CDR3 DNA sequence: TGTGCCAGCAGCGTATCTTTGAGGGACAGGGGGATAGCTAACTATGGCTACACCTTC. Drawing the rest from reference TRBV11-3 and TRBJ1-2, the complete variable domain is EAGVVQSPRYKIIEKKQPVAFWCNPISGHNTLYWYLQNLGQGPELLIRYENEEAVDDSQLPKDRFSAERLKGVDSTLKIQPAELGDSAVYLCASSVSLRDRGIANYGYTFGSGTRLTVV.

The V call is TRBV19, the J call TRBJ2-1; D remains ambiguous. V dropped 1 base and J dropped 7 bases, with 8 bases sitting between them. This CDR3 comprises 13 residues. CDR1 is LNHDA and CDR2 is SQIVND in the germline V gene (reference sequence). The CDR3, as DNA: TGTGCCAGTAGTATAGGGTACCTAAATGAGCAGTTCTTC. It is translated as CASSIGYLNEQFF.